The 12 T cell receptor beta chains below all came from one sample that was sequenced in a study of CD8+ T cells in alopecia areata. As the sequencing template, cDNA was produced by extracting RNA and reverse transcribing it. The assay was immunoSEQ multiplex PCR, and TCRdb's table has in-frame clones only and misses some. The profile shows roughly 64,000 clones, 44% of them singletons. The sample consisted of NKG2D-low CD8+ T cells sorted from blood. The receptors shown here come from a human donor with alopecia areata.

The chain employs TRBV4-3 and TRBJ2-1; D gene unclear. Germline V gives CDR1 LGHNA, CDR2 YSLEER. This CDR3 contains 13 residues. V was clipped by 0 bases and J by 8 bases, with 8 bases between them. The CDR3 region is CASSQDSDDEQFF. The DNA of the CDR3 is TGCGCCAGCAGCCAAGATTCCGACGATGAGCAGTTCTTC.

Here the CDR3 DNA reads TGCGCCAGCAGCCAAGAGGGACAGGGGGCGCGGGGCTACACCTTC. This gives the protein CASSQEGQGARGYTF. The chain has TRBV4-1 and TRBJ1-2; 12 bases are shared with TRBD1. Germline CDR1 reads MGHRA; CDR2 reads YSYEKL. This CDR3 is 15 amino acids long. With 0 bases clipped from V and 8 bases from J, the junction kept 4 bases outside the gene matches.

The chain uses TRBV29-1 and TRBJ1-1; D remains unclear. This CDR3 spans 11 amino acids. V was trimmed by 3 bases and J by 5 bases, leaving 7 bases between them. Per germline, CDR1 SQVTM and CDR2 ANQGSEA. As DNA, the CDR3 is TGCAGCGTTGAGGGAGAAACTGAAGCTTTCTTT. Protein sequence: CSVEGETEAFF.

The chain uses TRBV30 and TRBJ2-5; a possible D gene is TRBD2 (5 bases). The end of the DNA aligns better with TRBJ2-7, so the J call may be wrong. Germline V gives CDR1 GTSNPN, CDR2 SVGIG (reference sequence). CDR3 length equals 11 residues. The CDR3 reads CANGVPYEQYF. The CDR3 region has the DNA TGTGCCAACGGGGTCCCCTACGAGCAGTACTTC.

The chain links TRBV7-9 to TRBJ2-6; no reliable D call. Germline loops: CDR1 SEHNR, CDR2 FQNEAQ (reference sequence). V dropped 5 bases and J dropped 1 base, with 9 bases sitting between them. The CDR3 has 15 residues. CDR3 DNA: TGTGCCAGCAGCCCGTCGGAGTCTGGGGCCAACGTCCTGACTTTC. It specifies CASSPSESGANVLTF.

The CDR3 loop is CASSLITGDTQYF. The DNA of the CDR3 is TGTGCCAGCAGCTTAATAACCGGAGATACGCAGTATTTT. The chain links TRBV7-3 to TRBJ2-3; D gene unclear. The V end was cut by 1 base, the J end by 5 bases, with 7 bases between. Per germline, CDR1 SGHTA and CDR2 FQGTGA. The CDR3 extends over 13 amino acids.

The chain carries TRBV5-1 and TRBJ2-3; a possible D gene is TRBD1 (6 bases). Deletions cut 0 bases from V and 1 base from J, with 15 bases between. The germline V gene encodes CDR1 SGHRS and CDR2 YFSETQ. The CDR3 spans 17 residues. CDR3 amino acids: CASSLEGEVGGTDTQYF. In DNA form, the CDR3 reads TGCGCCAGCAGCTTGGAGGGGGAAGTCGGTGGCACAGATACGCAGTATTTT.

The chain combines TRBV7-9 with TRBJ2-7, with 7 bases aligning to TRBD2. Germline V gives CDR1 SEHNR, CDR2 FQNEAQ (reference sequence). After removal of 4 bases from V and 7 bases from J, the junction contained 13 bases not matched to a gene. The CDR3 has 15 amino acids. CDR3 sequence (DNA): TGTGCCAGCAGCTATCGGGGGGAGAAGACGTTTGAGCAGTACTTC. Amino acid sequence: CASSYRGEKTFEQYF. Variable domain in full (rest from reference TRBV7-9 and TRBJ2-7): DTGVSQNPRHKITKRGQNVTFRCDPISEHNRLYWYRQTLGQGPEFLTYFQNEAQLEKSRLLSDRFSAERPKGSFSTLEIQRTEQGDSAMYLCASSYRGEKTFEQYFGPGTRLTVT.

The gene calls are TRBV4-1 and TRBJ2-1; 8 positions agree with TRBD2. This CDR3 has 14 amino acids. CDR1 and CDR2 from the germline V gene are MGHRA and YSYEKL. V was pared by 4 bases and J by 10 bases, with 9 bases of the junction left unmatched. The DNA for the CDR3 is TGCGCCAGCAGCCCCCCAGGACTAGCATGGGAGCAGTTCTTC. This gives the protein CASSPPGLAWEQFF.

This chain connects TRBV25-1 to TRBJ2-1, with 11 bases that match TRBD2. V lost 4 bases to trimming and J lost 7 bases; unmatched junction nucleotides: 3. The CDR3 is 14 residues long. Germline lookup yields CDR1 MGHDK and CDR2 SYGVNS. This CDR3 reads CASSGLAGWNEQFF. The CDR3 DNA is TGTGCCAGCAGTGGACTAGCGGGATGGAATGAGCAGTTCTTC.

This sequence joins TRBV27 and TRBJ2-7; 12 bases match TRBD2. V lost 6 bases and J lost 4; bases outside the gene matches: 4. Germline lookup yields CDR1 MNHEY and CDR2 SMNVEV (reference sequence). The CDR3 sequence is 14 residues long. For the CDR3, the DNA is TGTGCCAGCAGCCTAGCGGGAGGGCCGTACGAGCAGTACTTC. This gives the protein CASSLAGGPYEQYF.

J is TRBJ2-7 and V is TRBV2, with unresolved D. V lost 7 bases and J lost 0, with 10 bases in between. The CDR3 runs 13 residues. Per germline, CDR1 SNHLY and CDR2 FYNNEI. CDR3 bases: TGTGCCAGCAAGCCAGGTGTCTCCTACGAGCAGTACTTC. Its protein product is CASKPGVSYEQYF. The entire variable domain, with the rest obtained from reference TRBV2 and TRBJ2-7, is as follows: EPEVTQTPSHQVTQMGQEVILRCVPISNHLYFYWYRQILGQKVEFLVSFYNNEISEKSEIFDDQFSVERPDGSNFTLKIRSTKLEDSAMYFCASKPGVSYEQYFGPGTRLTVT.